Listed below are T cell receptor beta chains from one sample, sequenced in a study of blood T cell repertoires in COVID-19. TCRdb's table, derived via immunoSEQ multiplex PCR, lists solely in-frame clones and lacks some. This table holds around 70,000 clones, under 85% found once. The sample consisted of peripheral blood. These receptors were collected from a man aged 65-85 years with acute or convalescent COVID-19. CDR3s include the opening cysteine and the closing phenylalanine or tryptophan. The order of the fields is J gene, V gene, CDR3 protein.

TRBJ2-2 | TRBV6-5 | CASSYWEGTGELFF
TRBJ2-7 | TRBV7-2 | CASSLGTSVTYEQYF
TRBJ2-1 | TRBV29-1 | CSVPRGRLDSYNEQFF
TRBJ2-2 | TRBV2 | CATDRGPPINTGELFF
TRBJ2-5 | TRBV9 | CASSVVASGPQETQYF
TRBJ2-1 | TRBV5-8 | CASSFPQNNEQFF
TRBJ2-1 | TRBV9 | CASSVPRGVQVNVLASYNEQFF
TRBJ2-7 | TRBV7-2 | CASSPFTGTGYEQYF
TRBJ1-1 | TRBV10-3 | CAISGGQPNEAFF
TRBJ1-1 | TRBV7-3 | CASSLSGNTEAFF
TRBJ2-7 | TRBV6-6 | CASRAGQGIYEQYF
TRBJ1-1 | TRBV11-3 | CASSLGQAQNTEAFF
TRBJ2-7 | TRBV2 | CASSVGGGYEQYF
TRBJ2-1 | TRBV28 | CASSSTRGRRWVEQFF
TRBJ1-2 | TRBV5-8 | CASSFRQGTYYGYTF
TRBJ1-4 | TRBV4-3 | CASSQTGQRNEKLFF
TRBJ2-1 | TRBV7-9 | CASSSGGYNEQFF
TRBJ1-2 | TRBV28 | CASSPQIYGYTF
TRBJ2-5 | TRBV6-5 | CASAGEETQYF
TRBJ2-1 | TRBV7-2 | CASSLRPGTIGNEQFF
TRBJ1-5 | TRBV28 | CASSGTGGRNQPQHF
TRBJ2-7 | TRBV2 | CASVGGSEQYF
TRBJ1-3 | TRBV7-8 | CASSLGQPSSGNTIYF
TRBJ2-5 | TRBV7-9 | CASSLLLETQYF
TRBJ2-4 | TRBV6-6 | CASSYSTTGGDIQYF
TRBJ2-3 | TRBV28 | CASSLLPTGTQYF
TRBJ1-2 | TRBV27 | CASSFDRRVGGYTF
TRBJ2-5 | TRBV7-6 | CASSLSVRVAGETQYF
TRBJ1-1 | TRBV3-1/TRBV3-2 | CASSRQLGQAFF
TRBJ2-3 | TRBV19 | CASGDTGGRGTQYF
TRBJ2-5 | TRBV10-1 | CASSESQLAIIFQETQYF
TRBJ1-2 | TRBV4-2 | CASSQTTGGALKGYTF
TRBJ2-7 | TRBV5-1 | CASSPRTGTYEQYF
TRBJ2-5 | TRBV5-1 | CASSLGTFQETQYF
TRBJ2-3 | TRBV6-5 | CASRGVTQYF
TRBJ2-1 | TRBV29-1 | CSGGGVLGLAGGRGYNEQFF
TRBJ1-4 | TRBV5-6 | CASSLQGINEKLFF
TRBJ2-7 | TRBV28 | CASILGQGPYEQYF
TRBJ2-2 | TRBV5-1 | CASSLRGTRDTGELFF
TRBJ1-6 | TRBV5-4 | CASSLGTAYNSPLHF
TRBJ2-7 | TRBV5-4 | CASSPEGLEAEQYF
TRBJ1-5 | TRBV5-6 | CASSLREGNNQPQHF
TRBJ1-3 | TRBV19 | CASSTAATGAAGNTIYF
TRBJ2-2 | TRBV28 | CASSPFREGPGELFF
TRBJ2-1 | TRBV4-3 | CASSQDRGDAAHNEQFF
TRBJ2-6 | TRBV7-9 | CASSRQGALGANVLTF
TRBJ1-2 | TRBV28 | CASSSSGTGEYGYTF
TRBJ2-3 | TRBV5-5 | CASSPRLASGGTDTQYF
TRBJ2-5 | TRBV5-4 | CASSSQGSGETQYF
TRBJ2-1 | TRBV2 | CASRGELAVGGEQFF
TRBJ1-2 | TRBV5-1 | CASSFGTGTNYGYTF
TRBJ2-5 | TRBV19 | CASSRASGRETQYF
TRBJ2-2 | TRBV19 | CASSGQGYTGELFF
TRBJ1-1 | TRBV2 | CASSLTLGRANTEAFF
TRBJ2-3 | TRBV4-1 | CASSQQGQARDTQYF
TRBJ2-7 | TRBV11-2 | CASSPDRGEQYF
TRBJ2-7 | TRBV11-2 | CASSLTSGTYEQYF
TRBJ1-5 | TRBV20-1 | CSASILSRDRLHQPQHF
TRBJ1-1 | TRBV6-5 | CASNDRGFASTEAFF
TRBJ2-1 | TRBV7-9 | CASSFRASGSYEQFF